The 23 T cell receptor beta chains below come from one sample, sequenced in a study of lymphopenia after photon versus proton radiotherapy (dated by TCRdb to the late 2010s). Libraries were prepared through the immunoSEQ multiplex PCR assay. TCRdb mirrors the immuneACCESS table, restricted to in-frame sequences. Some clones are absent from its copies; in checked studies, under half trace to an unresolved V gene, and the reason for the others is unknown. The sample records 67,000 or so clones, 85% to 90% of which are singletons. The ten largest clones represent under 14% of the sample. The specimen comprised peripheral blood, sampled from a patient treated with proton-based radiotherapy. The receptors here all came from a man older than 75 with esophageal cancer.

The rearrangement links TRBV7-3 to TRBJ2-3; D gene ambiguous. CDR1 is SGHTA and CDR2 is FQGTGA in the germline V gene. The CDR3 length is 14 residues. V was shortened by 5 bases and J by 4 bases, with 13 bases between the two germline ends. Written as DNA, the CDR3 is TGTGCCAGCAGCACATTAGGAGCCCCAGATACGCAGTATTTT. Its translation: CASSTLGAPDTQYF.

The chain is built from TRBV9 and TRBJ1-2; D is unclear. Germline CDR1 and CDR2: SGDLS and YYNGEE. The V and J ends lost 2 bases and 7 bases respectively, with 12 bases between them. This CDR3 region has 13 residues. The CDR3 DNA reads TGTGCCAGCAGCGTCTCGAGGTGGAGTGGCTACACCTTC. Its protein product is CASSVSRWSGYTF. Full variable domain (rest looked up from reference TRBV9 and TRBJ1-2): DSGVTQTPKHLITATGQRVTLRCSPRSGDLSVYWYQQSLDQGLQFLIQYYNGEERAKGNILERFSAQQFPDLHSELNLSSLELGDSALYFCASSVSRWSGYTFGSGTRLTVV.

The V and J genes are TRBV6-5 and TRBJ1-1, with TRBD1 matching 7 bases. This CDR3 is built from 15 residues. With V trimmed by 6 bases and J by 4 bases, 11 bases remained unmatched. The germline V gene encodes CDR1 MNHEY and CDR2 SVGAGI. The CDR3 region is CASSLTGATTTEAFF. DNA for the CDR3: TGTGCCAGCAGCCTTACAGGGGCGACGACCACTGAAGCTTTCTTT.

The CDR3 DNA reads as TGTGCCAGCAGCCAGCGCCAGGGAACAGATACGCAGTATTTT. Encoded protein: CASSQRQGTDTQYF. The chain has TRBV7-6 and TRBJ2-3, with D tentatively TRBD1 (5 bases). This CDR3 comprises 14 residues. The V and J ends lost 5 bases and 3 bases respectively, with 12 bases between them. Germline V gene data show CDR1 as SGHVS and CDR2 as FNYEAQ. Drawing the rest from reference TRBV7-6 and TRBJ2-3, the complete variable domain is GAGVSQSPRYKVTKRGQDVALRCDPISGHVSLYWYRQALGQGPEFLTYFNYEAQQDKSGLPNDRFSAERPEGSISTLTIQRTEQRDSAMYRCASSQRQGTDTQYFGPGTRLTVL.

The chain joins TRBV5-1 to TRBJ2-7, with no clear D. V dropped 4 bases and J dropped 6 bases, with 17 bases sitting between them. Germline CDR1 is SGHRS and CDR2 is YFSETQ. The CDR3 extends over 14 amino acids. The DNA for the CDR3 is TGCGCCAGCAGCCCCGGCCATTACGACGGCGAGCAGTACTTC. It translates to CASSPGHYDGEQYF. The full variable domain, completed using reference TRBV5-1 and TRBJ2-7, is KAGVTQTPRYLIKTRGQQVTLSCSPISGHRSVSWYQQTPGQGLQFLFEYFSETQRNKGNFPGRFSGRQFSNSRSEMNVSTLELGDSALYLCASSPGHYDGEQYFGPGTRLTVT.

This CDR3 is CASSPPSSGRQDTQYF. Written as DNA, the CDR3 is TGTGCCAGCTCACCACCGAGCAGCGGGAGGCAAGATACGCAGTATTTT. V and J are TRBV18 and TRBJ2-3; TRBD2 aligns across 9 bases. Per the germline V gene, CDR1 is KGHSH and CDR2 is LQKENI. The CDR3 has 16 amino acids. The trim removed 0 bases at V and 5 bases at J, leaving 6 bases unmatched.

The chain recombines TRBV11-2 with TRBJ2-7; maybe TRBD2 (7 bases). The germline CDR1 and CDR2 sequences are SGHAT and FQNNGV. The germline V and J ends were trimmed by 1 base and 3 bases, with 10 bases remaining between them. This CDR3 has 14 amino acids. Here the CDR3 reads CASSLVGGLYEQYF. CDR3 coding DNA: TGTGCCAGCAGCTTAGTGGGGGGGCTCTACGAGCAGTACTTC.

V usage is TRBV10-3 and J usage is TRBJ2-3; tentatively, D is TRBD1 (6 bases). Germline V lookup: CDR1 ENHRY, CDR2 SYGVKD. CDR3 length equals 14 residues. V shed 3 bases and J shed 3 bases, with 10 bases lying between them. The CDR3 loop reads CAISDRGSTDTQYF. The CDR3, as DNA: TGTGCCATCAGTGACAGGGGTTCTACAGATACGCAGTATTTT.

The chain is built from TRBV6-5 and TRBJ2-1, with D possibly TRBD1 on 7 matching bases. Trimming pared 2 bases from V and 4 bases from J, leaving 12 bases between. The CDR3 consists of 15 residues. Germline CDR1 is MNHEY and CDR2 is SVGAGI. CDR3 sequence: CASSYQPGGYNEQFF. CDR3 coding DNA: TGTGCCAGCAGTTACCAGCCAGGGGGGTACAATGAGCAGTTCTTC.

CDR3: CASSTGTSTIYF. The CDR3 DNA is TGTGCCAGTAGTACCGGGACCTCCACCATATATTTT. This chain connects TRBV19 to TRBJ1-3; weak D call: TRBD1 (5 bases). The length of the CDR3 is 12 residues. The V end lost 4 bases, the J end lost 9 bases, and 10 bases lay between the germline ends. CDR1 is LNHDA and CDR2 is SQIVND in the germline V gene (reference sequence).

The chain carries TRBV27 and TRBJ2-7; 12 positions agree with TRBD2. From germline, CDR1 is MNHEY and CDR2 SMNVEV (reference sequence). The CDR3 is made up of 18 amino acids. Trimming took 5 bases from V and 3 from J; bases not matched to a gene: 14. The CDR3, as DNA: TGTGCCAGCAGTCCCCGTTGGGTGTGGACTAGCGGGGTCTACGAGCAGTACTTC. It is translated as CASSPRWVWTSGVYEQYF.

This chain joins TRBV18 and TRBJ1-5, with 9 bases aligning to TRBD1. J was trimmed by 3 bases and V by 3 bases; bases with no gene match: 3. The CDR3 has 15 amino acids. Germline CDR1 is KGHSH and CDR2 is LQKENI. CDR3 DNA sequence: TGTGCCAGCTCACCTAGGACAGGGGTCAATCAGCCCCAGCATTTT. Its translation is CASSPRTGVNQPQHF.

This chain uses TRBV6-5 with TRBJ1-2; the match to TRBD1 covers 9 bases. Germline trimming cut 8 bases from V and 4 bases from J; bases unmatched to any gene: 8. The CDR3 totals 14 residues. CDR1 is MNHEY and CDR2 is SVGAGI in the germline V gene. The CDR3 DNA is TGTGCCAGCCGGACAGGGGCGGCGTTCTATGGCTACACCTTC. It codes for CASRTGAAFYGYTF.

This chain uses TRBV7-9 with TRBJ2-7, with D maybe TRBD1 (5 bases). V was shortened by 4 bases and J by 0 bases, with 13 bases between the two germline ends. The CDR3 length is 15 residues. The germline CDR1 and CDR2 sequences are SEHNR and FQNEAQ (reference sequence). CDR3 sequence: CASSSWGLNSYEQYF. CDR3 sequence (DNA): TGTGCCAGCAGCTCATGGGGCTTGAACTCCTACGAGCAGTACTTC.

The CDR3 sequence is CASSVGGLGREQYF. Written as DNA, the CDR3 is TGTGCCAGCAGCGTAGGAGGACTCGGGAGGGAGCAGTACTTC. The chain couples TRBV9 to TRBJ2-7; 7 nucleotides align to TRBD2. This CDR3 has 14 amino acids. Germline assignment: CDR1 SGDLS and CDR2 YYNGEE. Trimming cost V 0 bases and J 7 bases; bases outside gene matches: 7.

V and J are TRBV15 and TRBJ1-1, with no clear D. The CDR3 loop spans 13 amino acids. Trimming left V 6 bases short and J 1 base short, with 9 bases between. CDR1 LNHNV and CDR2 YYDKDF come from the germline V gene (reference sequence). CDR3 coding DNA: TGTGCCACCAGGTCCGGACCGAACACTGAAGCTTTCTTT. Its protein is CATRSGPNTEAFF.

V is TRBV6-1 and J is TRBJ2-5; D is undetermined. V dropped 2 bases and J dropped 7 bases, with 14 bases sitting between them. This CDR3 has 14 residues. Germline CDR1 MNHNS, CDR2 SASEGT. CDR3 DNA sequence: TGTGCCAGCAGTGAAATCAGGTACCGTGGGACCCAGTACTTC. It translates to CASSEIRYRGTQYF.

CDR3 sequence (DNA): TGCGCCAGCAGCGACCACTTGGACAGGGGGACGTACGAGCAGTACTTC. Its translation is CASSDHLDRGTYEQYF. The rearrangement uses TRBV4-1 and TRBJ2-7, with TRBD1 matching over 10 bases. Germline V gene sequence: CDR1 MGHRA, CDR2 YSYEKL. CDR3 length: 16 amino acids. J lost 4 bases, V lost 5 bases, and 11 bases had no gene match.

V usage is TRBV5-4 and J usage is TRBJ2-1; 12 bases are a match to TRBD2. This CDR3 is built from 14 residues. Germline V lookup: CDR1 SGHNT, CDR2 YYREEE (reference sequence). With 5 bases clipped from V and 12 bases from J, the junction kept 9 bases outside the gene matches. The CDR3 protein is CASSRTSGNVGQFF. DNA for the CDR3: TGTGCCAGCAGTCGGACTAGCGGGAACGTTGGGCAGTTCTTC.

In this sample, this clone turned up once. The rearrangement joins TRBV6-5 to TRBJ1-1; D may be TRBD1 (5 bases). V gave up 2 bases and J gave up 5 bases, with 12 bases separating them. Germline assignment: CDR1 MNHEY and CDR2 SVGAGI. The CDR3 is made up of 14 amino acids. Here the CDR3 DNA reads TGTGCCAGCAGTTACCCTCGGGGCCGTACTGAAGCTTTCTTT. Its protein product is CASSYPRGRTEAFF.

The V call is TRBV19, the J call TRBJ2-2; D may be TRBD1 (5 bases). Trimming stripped 7 bases from V and 3 bases from J, with 15 bases between. This CDR3 has 15 amino acids. Germline CDR1 is LNHDA and CDR2 is SQIVND (reference sequence). CDR3 residues: CASTQGAADTGELFF. The CDR3 DNA reads TGTGCCAGTACCCAAGGGGCGGCGGACACCGGGGAGCTGTTTTTT.

The gene calls are TRBV5-4 and TRBJ1-6; a weak D match, TRBD1 (6 bases). Trimming pared 3 bases from V and 7 bases from J, leaving 14 bases between. Germline assignment: CDR1 SGHNT and CDR2 YYREEE (reference sequence). The length of the CDR3 is 15 residues. The CDR3 bases are TGTGCCAGCAGCTCCACCTCGGACAGAAATTCACCCCTCCACTTT. Its translation: CASSSTSDRNSPLHF.

The chain is built from TRBV27 and TRBJ1-2, with TRBD1 matching over 8 bases. The germline V gene encodes CDR1 MNHEY and CDR2 SMNVEV (reference sequence). V lost 0 bases, J lost 6 bases, and 12 bases stayed unmatched. This CDR3 region has 17 residues. CDR3: CASSLSGTGGSMNGYTF. CDR3 coding DNA: TGTGCCAGCAGTTTATCCGGGACAGGAGGATCGATGAATGGCTACACCTTC.